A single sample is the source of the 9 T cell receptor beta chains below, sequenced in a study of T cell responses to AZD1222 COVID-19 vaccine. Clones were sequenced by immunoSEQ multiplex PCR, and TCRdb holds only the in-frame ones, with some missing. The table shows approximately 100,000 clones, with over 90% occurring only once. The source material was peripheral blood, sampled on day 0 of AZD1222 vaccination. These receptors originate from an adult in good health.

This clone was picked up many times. The CDR3: CASERLADYNEQFF. The DNA of the CDR3 is TGTGCCAGCGAAAGGCTAGCGGATTACAATGAGCAGTTCTTC. V and J are TRBV6-5 and TRBJ2-1, with TRBD2 identical over 7 bases. V was clipped by 8 bases and J by 4 bases; unmatched bases: 8. CDR1 and CDR2 (germline): MNHEY, SVGAGI. This CDR3 comprises 14 residues.

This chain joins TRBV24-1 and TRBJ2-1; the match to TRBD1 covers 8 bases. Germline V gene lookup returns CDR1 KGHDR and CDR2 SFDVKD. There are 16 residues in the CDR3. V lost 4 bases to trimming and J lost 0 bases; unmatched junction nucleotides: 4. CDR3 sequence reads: CATSDLTGDSYNEQFF. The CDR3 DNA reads TGTGCCACCAGTGACCTGACAGGGGACTCCTACAATGAGCAGTTCTTC.

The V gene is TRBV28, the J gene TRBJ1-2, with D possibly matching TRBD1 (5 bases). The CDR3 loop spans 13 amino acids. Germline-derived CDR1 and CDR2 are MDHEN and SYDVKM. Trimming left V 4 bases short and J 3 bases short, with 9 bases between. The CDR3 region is CASSWDSDYGYTF. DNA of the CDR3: TGTGCCAGCAGTTGGGACTCAGACTATGGCTACACCTTC.

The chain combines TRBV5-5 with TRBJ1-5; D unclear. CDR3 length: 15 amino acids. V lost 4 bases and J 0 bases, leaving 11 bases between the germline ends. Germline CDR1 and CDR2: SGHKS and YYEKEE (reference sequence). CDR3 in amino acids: CASSQGGNSNQPQHF. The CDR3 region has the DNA TGTGCCAGCAGCCAAGGAGGGAATAGCAATCAGCCCCAGCATTTT.

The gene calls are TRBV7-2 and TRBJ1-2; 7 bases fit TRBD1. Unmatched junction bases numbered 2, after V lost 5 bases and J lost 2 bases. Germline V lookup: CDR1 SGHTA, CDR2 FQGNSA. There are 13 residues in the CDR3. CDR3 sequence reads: CASSTGDNYGYTF. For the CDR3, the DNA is TGTGCCAGCAGCACAGGGGACAACTATGGCTACACCTTC.

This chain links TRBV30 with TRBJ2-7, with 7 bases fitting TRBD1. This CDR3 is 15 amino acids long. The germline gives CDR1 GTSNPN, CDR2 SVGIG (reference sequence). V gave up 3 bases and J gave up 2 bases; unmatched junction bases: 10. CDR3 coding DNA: TGTGCCTGGAGGCCCGAGGGGGACAGAGCCTACGAGCAGTACTTC. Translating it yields CAWRPEGDRAYEQYF.

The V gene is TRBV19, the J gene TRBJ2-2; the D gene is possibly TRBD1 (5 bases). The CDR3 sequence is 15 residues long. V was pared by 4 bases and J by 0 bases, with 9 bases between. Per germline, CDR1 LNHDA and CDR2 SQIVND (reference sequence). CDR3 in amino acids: CASSKRGANTGELFF. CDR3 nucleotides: TGTGCCAGTAGTAAAAGGGGCGCGAACACCGGGGAGCTGTTTTTT.

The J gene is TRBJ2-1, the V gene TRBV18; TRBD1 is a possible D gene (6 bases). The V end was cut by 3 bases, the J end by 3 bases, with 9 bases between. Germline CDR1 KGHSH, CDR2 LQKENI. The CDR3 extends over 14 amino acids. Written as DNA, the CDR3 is TGTGCCAGCTCACCTAGGGACAACTACAATGAGCAGTTCTTC. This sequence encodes CASSPRDNYNEQFF.

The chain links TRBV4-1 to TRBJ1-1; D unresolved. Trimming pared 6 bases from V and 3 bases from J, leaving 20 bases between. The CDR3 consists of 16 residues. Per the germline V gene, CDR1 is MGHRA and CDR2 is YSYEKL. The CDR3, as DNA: TGCGCCAGCAGATGGCACTCGGGCCGAAGAGACACTGAAGCTTTCTTT. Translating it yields CASRWHSGRRDTEAFF.